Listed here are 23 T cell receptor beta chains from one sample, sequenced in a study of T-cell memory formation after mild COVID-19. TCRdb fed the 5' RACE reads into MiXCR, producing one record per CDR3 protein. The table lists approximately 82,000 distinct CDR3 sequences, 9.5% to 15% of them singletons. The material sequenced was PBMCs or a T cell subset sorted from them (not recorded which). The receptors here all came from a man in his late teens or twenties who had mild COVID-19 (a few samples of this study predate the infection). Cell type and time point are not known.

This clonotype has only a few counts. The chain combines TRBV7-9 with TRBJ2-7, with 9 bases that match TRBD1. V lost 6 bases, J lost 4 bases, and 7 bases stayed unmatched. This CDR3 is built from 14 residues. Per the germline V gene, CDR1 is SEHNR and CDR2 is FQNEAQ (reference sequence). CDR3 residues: CASSSGTGKYEQYV. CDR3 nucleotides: TGTGCCAGCAGTTCCGGGACAGGGAAATACGAGCAGTACGTC.

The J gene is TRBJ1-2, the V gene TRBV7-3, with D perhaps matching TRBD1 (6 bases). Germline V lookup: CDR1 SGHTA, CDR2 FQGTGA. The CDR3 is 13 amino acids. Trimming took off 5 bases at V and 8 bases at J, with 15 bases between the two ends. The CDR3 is CASSLGGPDGYTF. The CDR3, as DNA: TGTGCCAGCAGCCTCGGGGGGCCCGACGGCTACACCTTC.

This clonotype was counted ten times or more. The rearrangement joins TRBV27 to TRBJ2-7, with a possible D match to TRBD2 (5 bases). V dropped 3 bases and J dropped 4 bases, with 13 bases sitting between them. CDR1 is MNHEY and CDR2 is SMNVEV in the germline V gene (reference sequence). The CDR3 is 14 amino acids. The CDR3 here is CASSFGSDSYEQYF. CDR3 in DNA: TGTGCCAGCAGTTTTGGGAGCGACTCGTACGAGCAGTACTTC.

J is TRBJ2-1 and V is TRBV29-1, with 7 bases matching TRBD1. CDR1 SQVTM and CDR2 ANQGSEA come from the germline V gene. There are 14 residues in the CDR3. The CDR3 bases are TGCAGTCTAATAGGGACAGACTCCTACAATGAGCAGTTCTTC. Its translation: CSLIGTDSYNEQFF.

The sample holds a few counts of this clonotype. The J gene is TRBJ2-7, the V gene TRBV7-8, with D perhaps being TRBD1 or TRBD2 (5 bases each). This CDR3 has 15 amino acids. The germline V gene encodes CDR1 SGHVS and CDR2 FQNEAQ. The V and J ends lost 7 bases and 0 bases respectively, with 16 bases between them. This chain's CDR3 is CASTQRQGASYEQYF. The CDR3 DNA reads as TGTGCCAGCACCCAACGGCAGGGAGCCTCCTACGAGCAGTACTTC. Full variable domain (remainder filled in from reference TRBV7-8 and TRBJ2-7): GAGVSQSPRYKVAKRGQDVALRCDPISGHVSLFWYQQALGQGPEFLTYFQNEAQLDKSGLPSDRFFAERPEGSVSTLKIQRTQQEDSAVYLCASTQRQGASYEQYFGPGTRLTVT.

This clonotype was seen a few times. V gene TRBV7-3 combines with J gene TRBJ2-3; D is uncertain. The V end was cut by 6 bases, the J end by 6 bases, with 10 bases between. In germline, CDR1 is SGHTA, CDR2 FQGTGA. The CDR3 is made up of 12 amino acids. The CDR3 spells CASSSRKDTQYF. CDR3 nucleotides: TGTGCCAGCAGTTCCCGCAAGGATACGCAGTATTTT. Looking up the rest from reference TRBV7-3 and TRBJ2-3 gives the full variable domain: GAGVSQTPSNKVTEKGKYVELRCDPISGHTALYWYRQSLGQGPEFLIYFQGTGAADDSGLPNDRFFAVRPEGSVSTLKIQRTERGDSAVYLCASSSRKDTQYFGPGTRLTVL.

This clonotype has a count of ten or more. CDR3 region: CASRTVTGPSYEQYV. CDR3 DNA: TGTGCCAGCAGAACCGTGACAGGGCCTTCCTACGAGCAGTACGTC. The chain is built from TRBV6-2 or TRBV6-3 and TRBJ2-7, with 7 bases aligning to TRBD1. The junction had 9 bases not matched to a gene; V was cut back by 6 bases and J by 1 base. Germline CDR1 MNHEY, CDR2 SVGEGT. The CDR3 spans 15 residues.

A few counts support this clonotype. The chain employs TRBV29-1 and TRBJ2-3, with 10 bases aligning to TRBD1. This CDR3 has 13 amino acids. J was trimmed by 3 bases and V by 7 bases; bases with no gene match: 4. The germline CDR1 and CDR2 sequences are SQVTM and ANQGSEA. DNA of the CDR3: TGCAGCGGGCGACAGGGGGCAACAGATACGCAGTATTTT. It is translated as CSGRQGATDTQYF.

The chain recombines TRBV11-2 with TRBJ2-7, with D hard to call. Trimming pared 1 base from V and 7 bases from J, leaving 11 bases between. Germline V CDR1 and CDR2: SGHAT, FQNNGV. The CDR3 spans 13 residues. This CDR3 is CASSLAPLYEQYF. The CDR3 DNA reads TGTGCCAGCAGCTTAGCACCCTTATATGAGCAGTACTTC.

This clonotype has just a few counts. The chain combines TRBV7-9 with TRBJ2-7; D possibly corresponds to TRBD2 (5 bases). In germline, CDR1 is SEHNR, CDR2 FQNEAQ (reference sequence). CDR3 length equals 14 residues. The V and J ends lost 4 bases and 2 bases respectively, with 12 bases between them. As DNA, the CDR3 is TGTGCCAGCAGCTCCGGGGTCAAGGCCTACGAGCAGTACGTC. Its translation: CASSSGVKAYEQYV.

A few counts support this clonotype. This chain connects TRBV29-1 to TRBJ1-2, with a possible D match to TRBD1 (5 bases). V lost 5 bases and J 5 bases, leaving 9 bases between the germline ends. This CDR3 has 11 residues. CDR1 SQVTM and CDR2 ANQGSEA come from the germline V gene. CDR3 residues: CSVTGVYGYTF. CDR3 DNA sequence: TGCAGCGTTACGGGGGTTTATGGCTACACCTTC.

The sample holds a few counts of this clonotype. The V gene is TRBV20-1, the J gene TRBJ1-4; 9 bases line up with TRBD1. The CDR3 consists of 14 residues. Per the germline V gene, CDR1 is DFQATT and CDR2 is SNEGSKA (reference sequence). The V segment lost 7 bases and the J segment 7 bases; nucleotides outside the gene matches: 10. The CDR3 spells CSVPRGQGLEKLFF. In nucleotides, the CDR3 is TGCAGTGTTCCACGGGGACAGGGCCTTGAAAAACTGTTTTTT.

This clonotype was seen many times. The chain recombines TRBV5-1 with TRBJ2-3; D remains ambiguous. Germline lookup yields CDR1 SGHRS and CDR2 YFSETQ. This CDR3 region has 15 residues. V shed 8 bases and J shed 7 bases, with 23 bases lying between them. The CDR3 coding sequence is TGCGCCAGTAGCCCAGCAGTGTTCACCGAAAATACGCAGTATTTT. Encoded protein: CASSPAVFTENTQYF. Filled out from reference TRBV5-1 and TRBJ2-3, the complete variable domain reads KAGVTQTPRYLIKTRGQQVTLSCSPISGHRSVSWYQQTPGQGLQFLFEYFSETQRNKGNFPGRFSGRQFSNSRSEMNVSTLELGDSALYLCASSPAVFTENTQYFGPGTRLTVL.

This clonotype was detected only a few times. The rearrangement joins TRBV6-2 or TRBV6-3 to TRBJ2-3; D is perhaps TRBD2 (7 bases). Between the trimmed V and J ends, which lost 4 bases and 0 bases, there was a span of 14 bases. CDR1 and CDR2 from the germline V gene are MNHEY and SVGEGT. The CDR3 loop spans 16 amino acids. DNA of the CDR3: TGTGCCAGCAGTTCCGGCGGGGGCTACAGCACAGATACGCAGTATTTT. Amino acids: CASSSGGGYSTDTQYF.

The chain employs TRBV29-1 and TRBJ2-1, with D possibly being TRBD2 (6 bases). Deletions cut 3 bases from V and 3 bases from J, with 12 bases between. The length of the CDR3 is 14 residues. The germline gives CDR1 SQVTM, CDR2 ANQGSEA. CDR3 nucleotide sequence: TGCAGCGTTGATCATTGGGGGGACTACAATGAGCAGTTCTTC. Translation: CSVDHWGDYNEQFF.

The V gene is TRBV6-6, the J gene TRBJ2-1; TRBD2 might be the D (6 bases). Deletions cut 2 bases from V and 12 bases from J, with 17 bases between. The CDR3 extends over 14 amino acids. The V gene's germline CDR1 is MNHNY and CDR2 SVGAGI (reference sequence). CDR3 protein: CASSYSLGDGGQFF. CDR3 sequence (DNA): TGTGCCAGCAGTTACAGCCTCGGCGACGGGGGGCAGTTCTTC.

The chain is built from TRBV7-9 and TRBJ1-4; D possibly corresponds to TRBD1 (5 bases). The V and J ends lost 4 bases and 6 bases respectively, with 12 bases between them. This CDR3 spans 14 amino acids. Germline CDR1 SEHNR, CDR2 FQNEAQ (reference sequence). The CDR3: CASSYLQADEKLFF. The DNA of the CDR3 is TGTGCCAGCAGCTATTTACAGGCGGATGAAAAACTGTTTTTT. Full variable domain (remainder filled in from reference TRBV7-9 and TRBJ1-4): DTGVSQNPRHKITKRGQNVTFRCDPISEHNRLYWYRQTLGQGPEFLTYFQNEAQLEKSRLLSDRFSAERPKGSFSTLEIQRTEQGDSAMYLCASSYLQADEKLFFGSGTQLSVL.

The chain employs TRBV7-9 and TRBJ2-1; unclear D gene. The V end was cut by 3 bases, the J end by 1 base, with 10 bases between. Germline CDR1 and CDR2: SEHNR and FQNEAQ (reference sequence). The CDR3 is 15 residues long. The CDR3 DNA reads TGTGCCAGCAGCTTGGAAATGGTTTCCTACAATGAGCAGTTCTTC. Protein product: CASSLEMVSYNEQFF.

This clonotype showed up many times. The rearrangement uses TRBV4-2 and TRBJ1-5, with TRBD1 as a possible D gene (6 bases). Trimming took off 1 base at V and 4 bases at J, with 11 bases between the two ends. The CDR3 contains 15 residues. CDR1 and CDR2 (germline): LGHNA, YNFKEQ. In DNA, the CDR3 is TGTGCCAGCAGCCAAGGGACAGCAACAAATCAGCCCCAGCATTTT. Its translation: CASSQGTATNQPQHF.

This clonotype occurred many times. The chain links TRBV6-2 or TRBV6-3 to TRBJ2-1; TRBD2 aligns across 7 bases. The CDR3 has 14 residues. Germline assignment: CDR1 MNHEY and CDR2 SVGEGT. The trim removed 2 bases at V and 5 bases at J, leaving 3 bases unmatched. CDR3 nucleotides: TGTGCCAGCAGTTACGGGCTAGCGGACAATGAGCAGTTCTTC. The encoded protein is CASSYGLADNEQFF.

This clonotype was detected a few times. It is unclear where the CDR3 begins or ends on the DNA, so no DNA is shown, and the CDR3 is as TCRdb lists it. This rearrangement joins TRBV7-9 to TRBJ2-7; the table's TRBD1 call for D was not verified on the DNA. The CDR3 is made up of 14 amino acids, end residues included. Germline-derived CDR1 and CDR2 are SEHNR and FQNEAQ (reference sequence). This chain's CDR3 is CASTLGGAPYEQYF.

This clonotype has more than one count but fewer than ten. CDR3 region: CASRDWGAEAFF. Here the CDR3 DNA reads TGTGCCAGCAGGGACTGGGGGGCTGAAGCTTTCTTT. The V gene is TRBV12-3 or TRBV12-4, the J gene TRBJ1-1; the D gene is possibly TRBD1 (5 bases). V was trimmed by 6 bases and J by 6 bases, leaving 11 bases between them. CDR3 length: 12 amino acids.

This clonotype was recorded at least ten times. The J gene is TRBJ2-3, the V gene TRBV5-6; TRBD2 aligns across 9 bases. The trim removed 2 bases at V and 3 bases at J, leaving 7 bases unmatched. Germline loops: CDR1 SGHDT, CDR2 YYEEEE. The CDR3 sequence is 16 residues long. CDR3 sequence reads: CASSFLGGRGTDTQYF. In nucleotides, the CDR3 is TGTGCCAGCAGCTTCCTCGGCGGGAGGGGGACAGATACGCAGTATTTT.